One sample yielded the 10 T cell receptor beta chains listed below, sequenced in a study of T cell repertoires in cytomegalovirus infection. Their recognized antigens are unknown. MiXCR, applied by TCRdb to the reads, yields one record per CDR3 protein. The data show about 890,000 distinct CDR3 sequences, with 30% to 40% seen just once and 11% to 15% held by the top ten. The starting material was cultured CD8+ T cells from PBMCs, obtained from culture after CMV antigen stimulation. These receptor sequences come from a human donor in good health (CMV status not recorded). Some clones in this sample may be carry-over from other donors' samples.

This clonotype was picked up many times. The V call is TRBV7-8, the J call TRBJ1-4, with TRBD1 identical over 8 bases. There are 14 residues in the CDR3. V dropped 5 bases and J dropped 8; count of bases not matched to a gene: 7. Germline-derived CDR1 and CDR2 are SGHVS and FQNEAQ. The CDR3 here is CASSKTGVGEKLFF. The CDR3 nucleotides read TGTGCCAGCAGCAAGACAGGGGTCGGCGAAAAACTGTTTTTT.

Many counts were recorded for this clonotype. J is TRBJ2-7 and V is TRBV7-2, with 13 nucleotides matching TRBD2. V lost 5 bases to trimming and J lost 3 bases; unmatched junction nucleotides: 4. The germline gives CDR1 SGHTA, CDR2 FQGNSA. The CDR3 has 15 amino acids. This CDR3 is CASSRLAGGFYEQYF. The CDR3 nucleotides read TGTGCCAGCAGCAGACTAGCGGGGGGTTTCTACGAGCAGTACTTC.

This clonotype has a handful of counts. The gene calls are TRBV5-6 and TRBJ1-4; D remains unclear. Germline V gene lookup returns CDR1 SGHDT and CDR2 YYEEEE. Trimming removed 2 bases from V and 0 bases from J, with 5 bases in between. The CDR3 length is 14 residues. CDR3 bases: TGTGCCAGCAGCTTTAAGTCAACTAATGAAAAACTGTTTTTT. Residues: CASSFKSTNEKLFF.

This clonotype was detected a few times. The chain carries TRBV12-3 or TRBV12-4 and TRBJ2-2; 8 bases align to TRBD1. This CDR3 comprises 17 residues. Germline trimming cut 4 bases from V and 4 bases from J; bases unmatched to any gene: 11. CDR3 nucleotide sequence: TGTGCCAGCAGTTCCCGACAGGGGACATATCGCACCGGGGAGCTGTTTTTT. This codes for CASSSRQGTYRTGELFF.

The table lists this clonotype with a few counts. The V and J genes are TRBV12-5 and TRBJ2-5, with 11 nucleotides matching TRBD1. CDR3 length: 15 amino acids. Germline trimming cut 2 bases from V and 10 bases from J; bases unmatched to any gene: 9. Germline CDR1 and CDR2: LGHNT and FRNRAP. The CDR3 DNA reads TGTGCTAGTGGTTTGCCCGGACAGGGGGCCAGGGACCAGTACTTC. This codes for CASGLPGQGARDQYF.

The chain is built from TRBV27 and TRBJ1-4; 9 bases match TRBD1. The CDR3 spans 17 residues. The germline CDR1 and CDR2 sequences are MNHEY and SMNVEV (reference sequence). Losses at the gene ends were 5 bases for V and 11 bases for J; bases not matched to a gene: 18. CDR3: CASSPIQVTGGAGKLFF. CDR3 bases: TGTGCCAGCAGTCCTATCCAAGTCACAGGGGGCGCAGGGAAACTGTTTTTT.

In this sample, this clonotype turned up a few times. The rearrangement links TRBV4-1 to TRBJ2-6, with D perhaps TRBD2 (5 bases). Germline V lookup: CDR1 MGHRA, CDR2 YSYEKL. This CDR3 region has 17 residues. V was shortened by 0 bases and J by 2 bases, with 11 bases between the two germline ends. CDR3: CASSQDGIGAGANVLTF. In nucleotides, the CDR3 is TGCGCCAGCAGCCAAGACGGGATTGGGGCTGGGGCCAACGTCCTGACTTTC.

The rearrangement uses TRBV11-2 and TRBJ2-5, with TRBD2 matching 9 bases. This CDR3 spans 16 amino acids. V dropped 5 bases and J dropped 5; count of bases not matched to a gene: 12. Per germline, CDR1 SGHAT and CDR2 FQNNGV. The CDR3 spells CASSPPSAGGEETQYF. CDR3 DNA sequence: TGTGCCAGCAGCCCTCCATCAGCGGGGGGAGAGGAGACCCAGTACTTC.

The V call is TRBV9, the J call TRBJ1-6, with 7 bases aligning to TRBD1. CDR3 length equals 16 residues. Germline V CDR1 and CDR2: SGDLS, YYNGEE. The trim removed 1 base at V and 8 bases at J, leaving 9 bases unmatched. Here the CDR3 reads CASSVTGELIDSPLHF. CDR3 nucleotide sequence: TGTGCCAGCAGCGTAACAGGGGAACTGATAGATTCACCCCTCCACTTT.

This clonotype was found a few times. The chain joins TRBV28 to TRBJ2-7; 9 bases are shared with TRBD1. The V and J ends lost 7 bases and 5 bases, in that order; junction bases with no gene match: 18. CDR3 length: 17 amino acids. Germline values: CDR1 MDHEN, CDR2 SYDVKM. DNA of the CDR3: TGTGCCAGCACCTCCTACTACCCGGGGACAGGGAAAGACGAGCAGTACGTC. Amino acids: CASTSYYPGTGKDEQYV.